The rows below give T cell receptor beta chains drawn from one sample of a study of blood T cell repertoires in COVID-19. The repertoire was sequenced with immunoSEQ multiplex PCR; TCRdb's copy has only in-frame clones and lacks some. Found here are 130,000 to 150,000 clones, around 72% of them singletons; the top ten hold around 2.1%. Sequenced sample: peripheral blood. All receptors come from a woman aged 60 to 75 with acute or convalescent COVID-19. The CDR3 runs from the conserved cysteine through the conserved F or W. D genes are given only for firm matches. Size tells how often a clone was seen (once, few, many) or the class of an expanded clone, and some rows leave it out.

TRBJ2-2 TRBV2 . . TGTGCCAGCAGTGTGGCAGGGGAGTACACCGGGGAGCTGTTTTTT CASSVAGEYTGELFF
TRBJ2-5 TRBV13 . . TGTGCCAGCAGCTTAGGCGGCGGATTGATTGGAGATACCCAGTACTTC CASSLGGGLIGDTQYF
TRBJ2-2 TRBV27 . TRBD2 TGTGCCAGCTCGTTTTGGGCGGGAGGATTCACCGGGGAGCTGTTTTTT CASSFWAGGFTGELFF
TRBJ2-3 TRBV18 . TRBD2 TGTGCCAGCTCACTTAGCGGGAGCACAGATACGCAGTATTTT CASSLSGSTDTQYF
TRBJ2-2 TRBV5-1 . . TGCGCCAGCAGCTTGGGTACGGAGTACACCGGGGAGCTGTTTTTT CASSLGTEYTGELFF
TRBJ2-7 TRBV19 . TRBD1 TGTGCCAGTAGTCCCTCAGGGACAGGGGGGACCTACGAGCAGTACTTC CASSPSGTGGTYEQYF
TRBJ2-1 TRBV6-4 . TRBD2 TGTGCCAGCAGCAGACTAGCATTCAGCCCAGAGCAGTTCTTC CASSRLAFSPEQFF
TRBJ1-2 TRBV10-3 . . TGTGCCATCAGTGAGTCGAGGAATCGGGGCTATGGCTACACCTTC CAISESRNRGYGYTF
TRBJ1-5 TRBV2 . TRBD1 TGTGCCAGCAGAAGAGACAGGGGGGACAATCAGCCCCAGCATTTT CASRRDRGDNQPQHF
TRBJ2-7 TRBV6-2/TRBV6-3 . TRBD2 TGTGCCAGCAGTTACGGTACCTCTAGCGGGAGAAGACCTTACGAGCAGTACTTC CASSYGTSSGRRPYEQYF
TRBJ1-5 TRBV2 . . TGTGCCAGCCGCTGGAGGTTGAGTAGCAATCAGCCCCAGCATTTT CASRWRLSSNQPQHF
TRBJ2-1 TRBV5-1 . TRBD2 TGCGCCAGCAAGGAGTCTAGCGGCTCCTACAATGAGCAGTTCTTC CASKESSGSYNEQFF
TRBJ2-5 TRBV7-6 . TRBD2 TGTGCCAGCAGCCCCGGGAGGGGGCTAGCGGGAGGGGGCCAAGAGACCCAGTACTTC CASSPGRGLAGGGQETQYF
TRBJ1-1 TRBV5-1 once . TGCGCCAGCAGCTTGGCCACGGGATACACTGAAGCTTTCTTT CASSLATGYTEAFF
TRBJ2-7 TRBV14 few . TGTGCCAGCAGCCAAGGGGGAGCGTCCTACGAGCAGTACTTC CASSQGGASYEQYF
TRBJ2-7 TRBV27 . TRBD2 TGTGCCAGCAAGGGGGGACTAGCGGGAGAATACGAGCAGTACTTC CASKGGLAGEYEQYF
TRBJ2-1 TRBV11-2 . . TGTGCCAGCAGAACCACAGGGAGAAGCTCCTACAATGAGCAGTTCTTC CASRTTGRSSYNEQFF
TRBJ1-1 TRBV2 . . TGTGCCAGCAGTTTACAGGCGACGAACACTGAAGCTTTCTTT CASSLQATNTEAFF
TRBJ1-1 TRBV30 once . TGTGCCGGACAGAGTTCGAACACTGAAGCTTTCTTT CAGQSSNTEAFF
TRBJ1-6 TRBV19 . TRBD1 TGTGCCAGTAGGGGGACAGGGGTAAATTCACCCCTCCACTTT CASRGTGVNSPLHF
TRBJ2-7 TRBV5-1 . . TGCGCCAGCAGCTTGGGGGCAGGTAGCTACGAGCAGTACTTC CASSLGAGSYEQYF
TRBJ1-2 TRBV14 . . TGTGCCAGCAGCGTGGACAGCCTCTATGGCTACACCTTC CASSVDSLYGYTF
TRBJ2-7 TRBV10-2 once TRBD2 TGCGCCAGCAGTAGGATAGCGGGAGGCTACGAGCAGTACTTC CASSRIAGGYEQYF
TRBJ1-2 TRBV20-1 . . TGCAGTGCTAGTCGGGCAGGGGCCTTCAACTATGGCTACACCTTC CSASRAGAFNYGYTF
TRBJ2-1 TRBV5-1 . . TGCGCCAGCATGACTAGGTCCTACAATGAGCAGTTCTTC CASMTRSYNEQFF
TRBJ1-2 TRBV28 . . TGTGCCAGCAGACGTAGACAGGCAGGGGGCTACACCTTC CASRRRQAGGYTF
TRBJ1-2 TRBV2 . TRBD1 TGTGCCAGCAGTTGGGACAGGTCCAGCTATGGCTACACCTTC CASSWDRSSYGYTF
TRBJ1-2 TRBV19 . . TGTGCCAGTAGTATTGGACAAATCTATGGCTACACCTTC CASSIGQIYGYTF
TRBJ2-7 TRBV6-5 . . TGTGCCAGCAGATTGTTACCGGGATCCTACGAGCAGTACTTC CASRLLPGSYEQYF
TRBJ2-7 TRBV7-9 . TRBD2 TGTGCCATCCCGATTAGCGGGAGTGGGTACGAGCAGTACTTC CAIPISGSGYEQYF
TRBJ2-6 TRBV7-3 . . TGTGCCAGCAGCTTAGAAGGGAGGAGCTCTGGGGCCAACGTCCTGACTTTC CASSLEGRSSGANVLTF
TRBJ1-2 TRBV6-5 once TRBD1 TGTGCCAGCAGTTACTCGACAGGGACCCACTATGGCTACACCTTC CASSYSTGTHYGYTF
TRBJ1-1 TRBV30 . . TGTGCCTGGAAGGGGGATCGGGCTGAAGCTTTCTTT CAWKGDRAEAFF
TRBJ2-1 TRBV28 . TRBD2 TGTGCCAGCAGTTTACCCCCGACTAGCGGGAGTAGGAATGAGCAGTTCTTC CASSLPPTSGSRNEQFF
TRBJ2-3 TRBV11-2 few . TGTGCCAGCAGCCAGGATGGCACAGATACGCAGTATTTT CASSQDGTDTQYF
TRBJ1-6 TRBV5-1 . . TGCGCCAGCAGCTCGGCCGACAGCTATAATTCACCCCTCCACTTT CASSSADSYNSPLHF
TRBJ2-7 TRBV5-1 . . TGCGCCAGCAGCTTGTTCGACGAGCAGTACTTC CASSLFDEQYF
TRBJ1-1 TRBV5-4 . . TGTGCCAGCAGCAGAATCAGACAGGCGAACACTGAAGCTTTCTTT CASSRIRQANTEAFF
TRBJ2-3 TRBV7-9 . . TGTGCCAGCAGTTCTAGTGGGGCTAGCACAGATACGCAGTATTTT CASSSSGASTDTQYF
TRBJ2-2 TRBV4-1 . TRBD2 TGCGCCAGCAGCCAGGGAGGACTAGCGGCAGCCGGGGAGCTGTTTTTT CASSQGGLAAAGELFF
TRBJ2-2 TRBV7-9 . . TGTGCCAGCACTGGGGGCAGAAACACCGGGGAGCTGTTTTTT CASTGGRNTGELFF
TRBJ1-1 TRBV10-3 . . TGTGCCATCAGTGTCGGGGGGAACACTGAAGCTTTCTTT CAISVGGNTEAFF
TRBJ2-3 TRBV4-2 . . TGTGCCAGCAGCCAAGACTCGACAGAGAATACGCAGTATTTT CASSQDSTENTQYF